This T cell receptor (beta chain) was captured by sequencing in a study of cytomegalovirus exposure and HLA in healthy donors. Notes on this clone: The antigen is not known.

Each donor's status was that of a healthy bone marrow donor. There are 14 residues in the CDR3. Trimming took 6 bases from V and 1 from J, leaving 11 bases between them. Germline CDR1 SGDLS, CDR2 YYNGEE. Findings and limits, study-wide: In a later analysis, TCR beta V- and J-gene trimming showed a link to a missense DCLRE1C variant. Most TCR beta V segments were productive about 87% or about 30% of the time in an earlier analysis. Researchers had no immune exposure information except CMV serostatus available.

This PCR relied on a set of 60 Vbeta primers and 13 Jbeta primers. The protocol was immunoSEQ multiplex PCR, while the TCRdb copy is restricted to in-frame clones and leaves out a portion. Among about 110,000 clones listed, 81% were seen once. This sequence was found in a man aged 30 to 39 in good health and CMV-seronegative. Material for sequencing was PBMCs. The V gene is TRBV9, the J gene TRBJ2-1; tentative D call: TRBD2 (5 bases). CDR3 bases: TGTGCCAGCACGCCCGGGGAGTCCTACAATGAGCAGTTCTTC. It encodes CASTPGESYNEQFF.